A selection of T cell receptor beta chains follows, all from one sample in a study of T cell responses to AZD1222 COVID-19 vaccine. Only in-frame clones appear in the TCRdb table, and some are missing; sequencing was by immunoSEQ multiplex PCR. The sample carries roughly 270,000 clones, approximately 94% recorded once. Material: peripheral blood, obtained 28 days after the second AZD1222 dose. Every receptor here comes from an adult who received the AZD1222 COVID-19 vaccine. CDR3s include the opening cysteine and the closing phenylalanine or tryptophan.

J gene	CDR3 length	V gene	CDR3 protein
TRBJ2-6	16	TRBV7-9	CASSWGRYSGANVLTF
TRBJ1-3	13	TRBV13	CASSKGRRNTIYF
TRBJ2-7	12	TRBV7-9	CASSNSEYEQYF
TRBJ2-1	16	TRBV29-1	CSVDLAGGSIGNEQFF
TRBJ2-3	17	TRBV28	CASSLSTSATSTDTQYF
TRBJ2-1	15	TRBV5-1	CASRGDSHIPNEQFF
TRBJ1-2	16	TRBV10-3	CAISEGGRGRDYGYTF
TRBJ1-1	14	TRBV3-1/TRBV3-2	CASSLSEGNTEAFF
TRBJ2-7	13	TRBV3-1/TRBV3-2	CASRPAGAYEQYF
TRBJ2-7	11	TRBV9	CASSPLRLEYF
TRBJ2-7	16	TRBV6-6	CASSQTRTSGKAEQYF
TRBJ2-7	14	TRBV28	CASSLSVRNYEQYF
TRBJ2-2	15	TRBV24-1	CATSDLAGDTGELFF
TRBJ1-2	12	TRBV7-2	CASSLDRNGYTF
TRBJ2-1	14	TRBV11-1	CASSLRRQLNEQFF
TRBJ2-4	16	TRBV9	CASSGGVALGGNIQYF
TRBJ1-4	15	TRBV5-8	CASSSGRGRDEKLFF
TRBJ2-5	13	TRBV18	CASAGTTQETQYF
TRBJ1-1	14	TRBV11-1	CASSPDPKGTEAFF
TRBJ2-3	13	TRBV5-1	CASSPQGTDTQYF
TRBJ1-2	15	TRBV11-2	CASSLDPHSRDGYTF
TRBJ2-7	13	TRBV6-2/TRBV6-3	CASSPGPGREQYF
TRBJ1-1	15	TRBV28	CASSPPGWSGTEAFF
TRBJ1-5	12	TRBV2	CASGSSDQPQHF
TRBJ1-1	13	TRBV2	CASTGLDTWGAFF
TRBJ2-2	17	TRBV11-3	CASSLGGLAGVTGELFF
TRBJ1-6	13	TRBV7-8	CASSLSTNSPLHF
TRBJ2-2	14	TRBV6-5	CASSYGTSTGELFF
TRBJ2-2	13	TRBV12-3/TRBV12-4	CASSDTNTGELFF
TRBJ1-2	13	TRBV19	CASSKSGTGGYTF
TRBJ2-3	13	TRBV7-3	CASSLYGQGTQYF
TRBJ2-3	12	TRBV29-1	CSGTGGHDTQYF
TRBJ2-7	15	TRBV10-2	CASRTRGFNSYEQYF
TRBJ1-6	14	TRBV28	CASSYHLRRSPLHF
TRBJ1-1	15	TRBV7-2	CASSYDRAANTEAFF
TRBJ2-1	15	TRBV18	CASSPSALAGNEQFF
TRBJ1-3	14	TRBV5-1	CASSFSGAGNTIYF
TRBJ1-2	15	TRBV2	CASSGQGGPIYGYTF
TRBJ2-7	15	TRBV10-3	CAISGQWGAGNEQYF
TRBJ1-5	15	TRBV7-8	CASSLGTGINQPQHF
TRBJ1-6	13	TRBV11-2	CASSVDRNSPLHF
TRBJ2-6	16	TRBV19	CASSWGGGAGANVLTF
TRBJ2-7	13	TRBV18	CASSPKVLDEQYF
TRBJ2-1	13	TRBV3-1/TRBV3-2	CASSQELLSEQFF
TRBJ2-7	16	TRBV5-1	CASRLAPQETTYEQYF
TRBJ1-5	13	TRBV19	CASSITGNQPQHF
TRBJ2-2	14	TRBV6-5	CASSYSGLSGELFF
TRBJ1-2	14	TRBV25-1	CASSEPGPLAGYTF
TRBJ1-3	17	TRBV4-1	CASSPPGGNGSGNTIYF
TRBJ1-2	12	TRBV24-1	CATSDGGYGYTF